This paragraph covers one T cell receptor beta chain sequence. These data come from a study of shared clonotypes between healthy human individuals. The protocol was immunoSEQ multiplex PCR, while the TCRdb copy is restricted to in-frame clones and leaves out a portion. The data contain millions of clones, 85% to 95% of them singletons. Trimming at V came to 3 bases and at J to 4 bases, leaving 8 bases not matched to a gene. CDR3 length: 16 amino acids. CDR1 and CDR2 from the germline V gene are SGHNT and YYREEE (reference sequence). The V gene is TRBV5-4, the J gene TRBJ2-2, with 8 bases identical to TRBD1. Sequences were obtained from naive CD4+ T cells sorted from blood. Subset given: CD45RA+ positively selected. The receptor comes from a man between 18 and 29 years old in good health. CDR3 nucleotide sequence: TGTGCCAGCAGCTCCGTGACAGGGGCCCGCACCGGGGAGCTGTTTTTT. The encoded protein is CASSSVTGARTGELFF.